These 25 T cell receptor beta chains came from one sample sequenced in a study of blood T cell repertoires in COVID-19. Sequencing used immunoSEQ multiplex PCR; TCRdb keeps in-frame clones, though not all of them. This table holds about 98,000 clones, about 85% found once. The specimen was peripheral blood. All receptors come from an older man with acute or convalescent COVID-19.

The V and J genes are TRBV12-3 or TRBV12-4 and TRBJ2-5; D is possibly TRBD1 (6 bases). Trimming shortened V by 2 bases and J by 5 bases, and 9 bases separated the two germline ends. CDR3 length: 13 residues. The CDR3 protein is CASSLPQGETQYF. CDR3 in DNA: TGTGCCAGCAGTTTACCACAGGGTGAGACCCAGTACTTC.

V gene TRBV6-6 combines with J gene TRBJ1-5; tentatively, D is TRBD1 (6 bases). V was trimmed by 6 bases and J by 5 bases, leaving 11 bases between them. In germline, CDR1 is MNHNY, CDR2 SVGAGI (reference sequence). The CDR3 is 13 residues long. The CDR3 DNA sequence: TGTGCCAGCAGCGTCACAGGGTATCAGCCCCAGCATTTT. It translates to CASSVTGYQPQHF.

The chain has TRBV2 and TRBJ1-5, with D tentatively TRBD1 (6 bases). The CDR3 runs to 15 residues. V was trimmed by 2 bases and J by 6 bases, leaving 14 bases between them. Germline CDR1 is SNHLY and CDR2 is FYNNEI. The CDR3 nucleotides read TGTGCCAGCAGTGAAATAGGGAGGGGGGGTCAGCCCCAGCATTTT. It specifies CASSEIGRGGQPQHF. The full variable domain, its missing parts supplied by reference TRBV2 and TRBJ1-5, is EPEVTQTPSHQVTQMGQEVILRCVPISNHLYFYWYRQILGQKVEFLVSFYNNEISEKSEIFDDQFSVERPDGSNFTLKIRSTKLEDSAMYFCASSEIGRGGQPQHFGDGTRLSIL.

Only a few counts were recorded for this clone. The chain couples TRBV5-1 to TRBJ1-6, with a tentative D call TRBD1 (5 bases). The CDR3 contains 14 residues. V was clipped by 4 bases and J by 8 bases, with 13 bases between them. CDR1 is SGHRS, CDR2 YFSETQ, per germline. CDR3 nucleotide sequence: TGCGCCAGCAGCACCTCGGGGGTTGATTCACCCCTCCACTTT. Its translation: CASSTSGVDSPLHF.

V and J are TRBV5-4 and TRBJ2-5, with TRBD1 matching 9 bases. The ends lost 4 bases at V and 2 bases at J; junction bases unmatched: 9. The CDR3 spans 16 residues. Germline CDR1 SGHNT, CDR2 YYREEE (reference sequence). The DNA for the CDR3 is TGTGCCAGCAGCATTTTCCGGGACAGGGCTCAAGAGACCCAGTACTTC. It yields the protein CASSIFRDRAQETQYF.

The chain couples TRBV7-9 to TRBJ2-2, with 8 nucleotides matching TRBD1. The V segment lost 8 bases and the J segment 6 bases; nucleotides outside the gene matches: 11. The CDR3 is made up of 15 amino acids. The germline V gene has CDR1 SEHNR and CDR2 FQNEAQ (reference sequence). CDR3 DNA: TGTGCCAGCTCTCCTGACAGGGGAAGACCCGGGGAGCTGTTTTTT. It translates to CASSPDRGRPGELFF.

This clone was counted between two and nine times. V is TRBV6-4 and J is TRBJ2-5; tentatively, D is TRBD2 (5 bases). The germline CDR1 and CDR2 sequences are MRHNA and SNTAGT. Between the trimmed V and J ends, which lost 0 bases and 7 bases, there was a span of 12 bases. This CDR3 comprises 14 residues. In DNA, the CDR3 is TGTGCCAGCAGTGACTCGGCCCTCCGGGGGACCCAGTACTTC. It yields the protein CASSDSALRGTQYF.

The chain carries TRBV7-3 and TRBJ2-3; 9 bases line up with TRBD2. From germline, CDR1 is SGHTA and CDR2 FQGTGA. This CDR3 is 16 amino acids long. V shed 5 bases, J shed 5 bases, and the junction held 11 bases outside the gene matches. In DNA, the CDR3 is TGTGCCAGCAGCCCGGTGGGCGGGGGGGCCGGAGATACGCAGTATTTT. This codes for CASSPVGGGAGDTQYF.

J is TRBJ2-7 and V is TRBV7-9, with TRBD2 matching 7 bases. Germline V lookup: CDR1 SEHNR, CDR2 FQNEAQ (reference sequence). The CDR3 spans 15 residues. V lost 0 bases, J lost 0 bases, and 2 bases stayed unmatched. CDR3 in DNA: TGTGCCAGCAGCTTAGCGGCGGGGGTCTCCTACGAGCAGTACTTC. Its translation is CASSLAAGVSYEQYF. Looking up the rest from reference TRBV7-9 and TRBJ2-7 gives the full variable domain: DTGVSQNPRHKITKRGQNVTFRCDPISEHNRLYWYRQTLGQGPEFLTYFQNEAQLEKSRLLSDRFSAERPKGSFSTLEIQRTEQGDSAMYLCASSLAAGVSYEQYFGPGTRLTVT.

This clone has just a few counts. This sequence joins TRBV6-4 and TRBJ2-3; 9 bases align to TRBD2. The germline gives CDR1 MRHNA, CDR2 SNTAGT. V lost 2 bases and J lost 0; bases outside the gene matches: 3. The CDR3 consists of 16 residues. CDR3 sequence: CASSDAGGHSTDTQYF. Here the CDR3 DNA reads TGTGCCAGCAGTGACGCGGGGGGGCATAGCACAGATACGCAGTATTTT.

The CDR3 protein is CASSAAGTGGKGYTF. The CDR3 DNA sequence: TGTGCCAGCAGCGCGGCCGGGACAGGGGGCAAGGGCTACACCTTC. The chain recombines TRBV11-2 with TRBJ1-2; 12 bases match TRBD1. Germline V lookup: CDR1 SGHAT, CDR2 FQNNGV. V shed 5 bases, J shed 8 bases, and the junction held 9 bases outside the gene matches. This CDR3 region has 15 residues.

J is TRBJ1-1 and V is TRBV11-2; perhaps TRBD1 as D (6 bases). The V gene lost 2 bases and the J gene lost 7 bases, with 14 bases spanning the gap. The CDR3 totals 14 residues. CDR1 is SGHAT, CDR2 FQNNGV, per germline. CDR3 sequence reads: CASSLISGAGEAFF. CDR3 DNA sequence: TGTGCCAGCAGCTTAATCTCAGGGGCAGGTGAAGCTTTCTTT. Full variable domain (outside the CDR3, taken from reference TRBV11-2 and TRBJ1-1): EAGVAQSPRYKIIEKRQSVAFWCNPISGHATLYWYQQILGQGPKLLIQFQNNGVVDDSQLPKDRFSAERLKGVDSTLKIQPAKLEDSAVYLCASSLISGAGEAFFGQGTRLTVV.

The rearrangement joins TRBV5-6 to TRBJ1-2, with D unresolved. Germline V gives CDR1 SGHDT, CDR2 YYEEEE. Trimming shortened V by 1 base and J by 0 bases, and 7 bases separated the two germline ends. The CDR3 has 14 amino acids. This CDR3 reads CASSLPQANYGYTF. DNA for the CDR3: TGTGCCAGCAGCTTGCCCCAGGCTAACTATGGCTACACCTTC.

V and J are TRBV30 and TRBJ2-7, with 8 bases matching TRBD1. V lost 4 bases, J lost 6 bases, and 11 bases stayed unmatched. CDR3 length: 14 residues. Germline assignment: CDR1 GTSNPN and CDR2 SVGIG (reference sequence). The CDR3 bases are TGTGCCTGGAATGGTAAGACAGGGGTGGGCGAGCAGTACTTC. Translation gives CAWNGKTGVGEQYF.

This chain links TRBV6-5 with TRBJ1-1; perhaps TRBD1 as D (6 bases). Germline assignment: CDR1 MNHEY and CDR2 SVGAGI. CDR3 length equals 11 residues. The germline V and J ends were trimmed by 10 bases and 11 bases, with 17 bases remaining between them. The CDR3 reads CAISSQGLAFF. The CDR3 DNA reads TGTGCCATCTCTTCCCAGGGGTTGGCTTTCTTT.

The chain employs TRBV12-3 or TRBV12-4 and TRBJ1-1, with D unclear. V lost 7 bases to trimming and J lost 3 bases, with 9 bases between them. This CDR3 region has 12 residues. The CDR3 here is CASTWSDTEAFF. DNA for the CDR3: TGTGCCAGCACCTGGTCGGACACTGAAGCTTTCTTT.

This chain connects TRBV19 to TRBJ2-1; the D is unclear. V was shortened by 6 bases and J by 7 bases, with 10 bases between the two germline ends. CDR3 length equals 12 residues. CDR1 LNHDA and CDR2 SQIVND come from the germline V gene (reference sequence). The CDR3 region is CASRLVGNEQFF. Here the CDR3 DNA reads TGTGCCAGTAGGCTAGTGGGTAATGAGCAGTTCTTC.

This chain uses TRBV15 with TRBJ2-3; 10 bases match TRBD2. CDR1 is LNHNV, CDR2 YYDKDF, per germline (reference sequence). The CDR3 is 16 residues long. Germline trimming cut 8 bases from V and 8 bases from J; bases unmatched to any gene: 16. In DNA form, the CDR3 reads TGTGCCACCGGGGGAACCCGGCTAGCGGGGGCGGGTACGCAGTATTTT. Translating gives CATGGTRLAGAGTQYF.

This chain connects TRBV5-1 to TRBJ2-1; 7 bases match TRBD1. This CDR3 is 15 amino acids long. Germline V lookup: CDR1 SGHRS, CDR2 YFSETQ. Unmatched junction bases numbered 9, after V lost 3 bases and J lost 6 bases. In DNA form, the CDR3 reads TGCGCCAGCAGCTCGACGGACAGGAAAGGCAATGAGCAGTTCTTC. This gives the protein CASSSTDRKGNEQFF.

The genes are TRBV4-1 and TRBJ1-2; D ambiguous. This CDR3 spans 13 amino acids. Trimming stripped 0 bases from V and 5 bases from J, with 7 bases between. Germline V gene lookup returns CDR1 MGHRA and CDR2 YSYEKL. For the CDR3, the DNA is TGCGCCAGCAGCCAAGATTCCTTTTATGGCTACACCTTC. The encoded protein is CASSQDSFYGYTF.

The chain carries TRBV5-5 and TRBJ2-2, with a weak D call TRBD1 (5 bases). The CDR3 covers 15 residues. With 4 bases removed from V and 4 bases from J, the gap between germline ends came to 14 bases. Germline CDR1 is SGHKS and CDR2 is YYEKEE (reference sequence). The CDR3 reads CASSELDTVTGELFF. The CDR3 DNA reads TGTGCCAGCAGCGAGCTGGACACAGTCACCGGGGAGCTGTTTTTT.

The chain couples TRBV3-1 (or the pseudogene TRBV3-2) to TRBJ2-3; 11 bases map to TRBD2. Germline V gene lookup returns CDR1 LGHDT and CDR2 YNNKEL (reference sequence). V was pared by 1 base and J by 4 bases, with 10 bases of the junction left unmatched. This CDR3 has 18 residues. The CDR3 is CASSQGRPSGGRPDTQYF. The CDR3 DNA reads TGTGCCAGCAGCCAAGGCCGACCTAGCGGGGGGAGGCCAGATACGCAGTATTTT.

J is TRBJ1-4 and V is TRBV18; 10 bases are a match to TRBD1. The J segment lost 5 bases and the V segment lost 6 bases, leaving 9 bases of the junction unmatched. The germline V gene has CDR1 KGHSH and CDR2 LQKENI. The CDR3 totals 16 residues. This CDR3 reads CASSPVRDRGNEKLFF. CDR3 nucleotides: TGTGCCAGCTCTCCTGTCCGGGACAGGGGCAATGAAAAACTGTTTTTT.

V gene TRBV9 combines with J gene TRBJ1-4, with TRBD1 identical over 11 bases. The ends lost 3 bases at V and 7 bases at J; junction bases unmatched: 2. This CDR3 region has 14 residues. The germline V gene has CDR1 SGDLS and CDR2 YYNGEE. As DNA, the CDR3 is TGTGCCAGCAGCGCGGACAGGGGGCGTGAAAAACTGTTTTTT. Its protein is CASSADRGREKLFF.

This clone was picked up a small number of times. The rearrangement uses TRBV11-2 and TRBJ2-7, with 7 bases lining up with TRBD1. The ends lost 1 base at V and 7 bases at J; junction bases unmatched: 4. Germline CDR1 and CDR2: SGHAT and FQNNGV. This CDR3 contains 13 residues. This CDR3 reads CASSLGRGPEQYF. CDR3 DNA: TGTGCCAGCAGCTTAGGTAGGGGGCCTGAGCAGTACTTC.